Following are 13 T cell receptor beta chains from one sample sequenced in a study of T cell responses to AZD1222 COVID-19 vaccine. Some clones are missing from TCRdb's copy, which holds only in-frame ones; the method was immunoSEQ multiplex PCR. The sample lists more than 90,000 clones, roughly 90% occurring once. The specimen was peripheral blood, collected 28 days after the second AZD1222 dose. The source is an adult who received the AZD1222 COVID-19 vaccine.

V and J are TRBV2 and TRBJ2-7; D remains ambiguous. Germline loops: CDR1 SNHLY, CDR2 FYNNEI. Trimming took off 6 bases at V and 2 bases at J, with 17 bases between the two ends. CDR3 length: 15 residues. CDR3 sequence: CASRIGPGRAYEQYF. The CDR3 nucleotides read TGTGCCAGCAGAATAGGACCCGGCCGGGCCTACGAGCAGTACTTC.

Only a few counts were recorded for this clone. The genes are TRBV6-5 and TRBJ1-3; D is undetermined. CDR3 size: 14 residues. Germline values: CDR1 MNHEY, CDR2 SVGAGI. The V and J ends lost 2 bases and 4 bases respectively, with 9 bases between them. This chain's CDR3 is CASSYGGSGNTIYF. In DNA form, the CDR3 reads TGTGCCAGCAGTTACGGAGGATCCGGAAACACCATATATTTT.

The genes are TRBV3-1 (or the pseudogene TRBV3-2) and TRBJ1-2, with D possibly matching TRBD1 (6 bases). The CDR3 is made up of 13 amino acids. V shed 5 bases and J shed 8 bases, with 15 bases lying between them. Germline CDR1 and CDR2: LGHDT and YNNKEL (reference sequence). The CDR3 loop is CASSFGGGEGYTF. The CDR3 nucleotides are TGTGCCAGCAGCTTCGGGGGCGGAGAGGGCTACACCTTC.

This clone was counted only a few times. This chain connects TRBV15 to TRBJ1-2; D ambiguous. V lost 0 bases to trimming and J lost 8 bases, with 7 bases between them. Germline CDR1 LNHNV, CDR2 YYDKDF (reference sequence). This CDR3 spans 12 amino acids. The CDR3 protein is CATSRDDRGYTF. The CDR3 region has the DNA TGTGCCACCAGCAGAGATGATCGGGGCTACACCTTC.

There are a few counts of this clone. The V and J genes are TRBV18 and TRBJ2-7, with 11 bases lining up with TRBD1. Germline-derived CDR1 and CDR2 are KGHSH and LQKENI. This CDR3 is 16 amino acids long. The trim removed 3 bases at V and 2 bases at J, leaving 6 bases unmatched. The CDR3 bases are TGTGCCAGCTCACCTAACCCGGGACAGGGGGCCTACGAGCAGTACTTC. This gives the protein CASSPNPGQGAYEQYF.

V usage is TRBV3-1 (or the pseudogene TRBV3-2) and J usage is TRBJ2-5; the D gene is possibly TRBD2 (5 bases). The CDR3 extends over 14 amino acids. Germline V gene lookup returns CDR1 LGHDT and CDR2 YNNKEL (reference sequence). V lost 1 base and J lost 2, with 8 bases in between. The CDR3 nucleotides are TGTGCCAGCAGCCAAGGACTATTACAAGAGACCCAGTACTTC. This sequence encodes CASSQGLLQETQYF.

The CDR3 is CASSPGVRGGNQPQHF. The CDR3 bases are TGTGCCAGCAGTCCAGGGGTCAGGGGAGGCAATCAGCCCCAGCATTTT. The chain carries TRBV27 and TRBJ1-5; tentatively, D is TRBD1 (6 bases). V was pared by 5 bases and J by 2 bases, with 16 bases between. This CDR3 contains 16 residues. Germline lookup yields CDR1 MNHEY and CDR2 SMNVEV (reference sequence).

The CDR3 DNA reads as TGTGCCAGCAGCTTGAGGTGGCTAGCGGAATCCAATGAGCAGTTCTTC. Protein product: CASSLRWLAESNEQFF. The chain uses TRBV5-4 and TRBJ2-1; 7 nucleotides line up with TRBD2. CDR3 length: 16 amino acids. After removal of 1 base from V and 6 bases from J, the junction contained 10 bases not matched to a gene. Per germline, CDR1 SGHNT and CDR2 YYREEE (reference sequence).

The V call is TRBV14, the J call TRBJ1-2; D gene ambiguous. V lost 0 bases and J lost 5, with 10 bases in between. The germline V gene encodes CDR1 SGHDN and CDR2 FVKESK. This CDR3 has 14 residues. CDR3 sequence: CASSQEPSGYGYTF. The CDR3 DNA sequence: TGTGCCAGCAGCCAAGAGCCGAGTGGGTATGGCTACACCTTC.

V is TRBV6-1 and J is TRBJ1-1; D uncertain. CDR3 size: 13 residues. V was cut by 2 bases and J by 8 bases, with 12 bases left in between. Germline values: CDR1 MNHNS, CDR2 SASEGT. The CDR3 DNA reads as TGTGCCAGCAGTGAAATAATTCGTCGGGAAGCTTTCTTT. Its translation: CASSEIIRREAFF.

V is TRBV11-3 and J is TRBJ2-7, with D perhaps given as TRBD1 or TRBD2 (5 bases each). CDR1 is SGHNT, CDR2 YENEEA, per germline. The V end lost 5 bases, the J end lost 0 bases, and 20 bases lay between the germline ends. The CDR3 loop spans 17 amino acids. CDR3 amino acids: CASSGPGPGSSSYEQYF. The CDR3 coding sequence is TGTGCCAGCAGCGGTCCGGGACCGGGTTCCAGCTCCTACGAGCAGTACTTC.

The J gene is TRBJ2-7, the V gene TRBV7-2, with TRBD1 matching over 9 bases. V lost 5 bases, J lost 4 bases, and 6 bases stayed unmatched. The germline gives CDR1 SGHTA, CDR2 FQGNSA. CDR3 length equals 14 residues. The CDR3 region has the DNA TGTGCCAGCAGCACCCGACAGGGGGGATACGAGCAGTACTTC. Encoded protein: CASSTRQGGYEQYF.

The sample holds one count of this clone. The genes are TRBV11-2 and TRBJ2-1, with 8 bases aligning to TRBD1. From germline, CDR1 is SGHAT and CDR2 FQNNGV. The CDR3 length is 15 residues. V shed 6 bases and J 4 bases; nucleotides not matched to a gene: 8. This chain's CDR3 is CASRLAGQEYNEQFF. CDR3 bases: TGTGCCAGCAGGCTCGCGGGACAGGAATACAATGAGCAGTTCTTC.